The text below deals with one TCR beta chain. The record originates from a study of cytomegalovirus exposure and HLA in healthy donors. Background on the study: Among the 398 genotyped donors, approximately 82% were placed in the Caucasian-associated ancestry cluster.

The PCR had 60 Vbeta and 13 Jbeta primers. Sequenced by immunoSEQ multiplex PCR; TCRdb stores in-frame clones only, minus some. The profile covers about 96,000 clones, with approximately 74% appearing a single time and around 3.2% taken by the ten largest. The ends lost 4 bases at V and 4 bases at J; junction bases unmatched: 6. The length of the CDR3 is 15 residues. The V gene's germline CDR1 is MGHRA and CDR2 YSYEKL. The specimen sequenced was PBMCs. The receptor was isolated from a female donor in good health and CMV-seropositive. The chain employs TRBV4-1 and TRBJ1-5; TRBD1 aligns across 8 bases. CDR3 loop: CASSLLTGGNQPQHF. As DNA, the CDR3 is TGCGCCAGCAGCCTCCTAACAGGGGGGAATCAGCCCCAGCATTTT.